A selection of T cell receptor beta chains follows, all from one sample in a study of T cell repertoires in cytomegalovirus infection. These receptors' antigens are unknown. TCRdb called the reads again in MiXCR, with one record for every CDR3 protein. The profile shows some 100,000 distinct CDR3 sequences, around 30% of them singletons. Sequenced material: CD8+ T cells from cultured PBMCs, taken from culture after CMV antigen stimulation. All receptors come from a human donor in good health (CMV status not recorded). Some clones in this sample may be carry-over from other donors' samples. Both conserved end residues are part of each CDR3. Each record gives: clone size, J gene, V gene, CDR3 length, D gene, CDR3 protein, CDR3 DNA. The D gene is left open where the match is weak. Clone sizes are given selectively: once, few, many, or a class where the clone is expanded.

>few|TRBJ2-5|TRBV9|18|TRBD2
CASSVNPGLAGVEETQYF
TGTGCCAGCAGCGTGAATCCGGGACTAGCGGGGGTAGAAGAGACCCAGTACTTC
>many|TRBJ1-5|TRBV27|14|.
CASSSSSYVQPQHF
TGTGCCAGCAGTTCCTCCAGTTATGTTCAGCCCCAGCATTTT
>.|TRBJ2-5|TRBV7-9|15|TRBD2
CASSFWEAGQETQYF
TGTGCCAGCAGCTTCTGGGAAGCGGGGCAAGAGACCCAGTACTTC
>few|TRBJ1-1|TRBV10-3|11|.
CAISEHLEAFF
TGTGCCATCAGTGAGCACCTTGAAGCTTTCTTT
>many|TRBJ2-1|TRBV10-3|17|TRBD2
CAISEPKPGLALNEQFF
TGTGCCATCAGTGAGCCAAAACCGGGACTAGCTCTGAATGAGCAGTTCTTC
>few|TRBJ2-1|TRBV12-3/TRBV12-4|15|.
CASTLGETTYNEQFF
TGTGCCAGCACCTTGGGGGAGACCACCTACAATGAGCAGTTCTTC
>once|TRBJ2-1|TRBV2|14|TRBD2
CATKAGDSYNEQFF
TGTGCCACCAAAGCGGGAGACTCCTACAATGAGCAGTTCTTC
>.|TRBJ2-5|TRBV6-1|13|.
CASGDVGGETQYF
TGTGCCAGCGGTGACGTGGGGGGAGAGACCCAGTACTTC
>.|TRBJ2-2|TRBV6-6|15|.
CASSTRQSNTGELFF
TGTGCCAGCAGTACCCGACAGTCGAACACCGGGGAGCTGTTTTTT
>.|TRBJ1-1|TRBV28|13|.
CASSIEANTEAFF
TGTGCCAGCAGTATTGAGGCAAACACTGAAGCTTTCTTT
>many|TRBJ2-1|TRBV24-1|15|.
CATSDLRGVYNEQFF
TGTGCCACCAGTGATTTAAGAGGAGTCTACAATGAGCAGTTCTTC
>few|TRBJ1-1|TRBV10-3|14|TRBD1
CAISGGQMNTEAFF
TGTGCCATCAGTGGGGGACAGATGAACACTGAAGCTTTCTTT
>.|TRBJ2-1|TRBV4-1|13|.
CASSTGLYNEQFF
TGCGCCAGCAGCACGGGACTGTACAATGAGCAGTTCTTC
>few|TRBJ2-2|TRBV20-1|14|TRBD2
CSAAGGADTGELFF
TGCAGTGCTGCGGGGGGGGCAGACACCGGGGAGCTGTTTTTT
>.|TRBJ2-7|TRBV5-4|14|TRBD1
CASSTGTGGHEQYF
TGTGCCAGCAGTACCGGGACAGGGGGACACGAGCAGTACTTC
>.|TRBJ1-2|TRBV28|16|TRBD1
CASSLYVRGLDYGYTF
TGTGCCAGCAGTTTATACGTCAGGGGGCTGGACTATGGCTACACCTTC
>.|TRBJ1-6|TRBV6-5|14|TRBD1
CASKIGQGRSPLHF
TGTGCCAGTAAGATTGGACAGGGGAGGTCACCCCTCCACTTT
>many|TRBJ2-3|TRBV7-8|15|.
CASSPGDSLADTQYF
TGTGCCAGCAGCCCGGGGGACAGCCTAGCGGATACGCAGTATTTT
>.|TRBJ2-5|TRBV27|16|TRBD2
CASSSLAGDLKETQYF
TGTGCCAGCAGTTCCTTAGCGGGGGACCTAAAAGAGACCCAGTACTTC
>.|TRBJ1-2|TRBV4-1|13|.
CASSQITGWGYTF
TGCGCCAGCAGCCAAATTACAGGGTGGGGCTACACCTTC
>.|TRBJ2-4|TRBV20-1|14|TRBD1
CSANRGVAKNIQYF
TGCAGTGCTAACAGGGGGGTAGCCAAAAACATTCAGTACTTC
>few|TRBJ1-2|TRBV20-1|15|TRBD1
CSARPRTGIGYGYTF
TGCAGTGCTAGACCTCGGACAGGGATCGGTTATGGCTACACCTTC
>.|TRBJ2-3|TRBV14|16|.
CASSQVRIRLTDTQYF
TGTGCCAGCAGCCAAGTCCGGATTCGCCTCACAGATACGCAGTATTTT
>.|TRBJ1-2|TRBV20-1|14|.
CSAAETVPNYGYTF
TGCAGTGCTGCAGAGACAGTACCTAACTATGGCTACACCTTC
>many|TRBJ2-1|TRBV5-1|15|.
CASSLDNRSYNEQFF
TGCGCCAGCAGCTTGGACAATCGCTCCTACAATGAGCAGTTCTTC
>.|TRBJ2-7|TRBV7-8|14|.
CASSFMGSSYEQYF
TGTGCCAGCAGCTTTATGGGCTCTTCCTACGAGCAGTACTTC
>.|TRBJ2-7|TRBV6-2/TRBV6-3|15|.
CASSLTPDSSYEQYF
TGTGCCAGCAGCCTCACCCCGGACAGCTCCTACGAGCAGTACTTC
>few|TRBJ2-7|TRBV27|13|.
CASSLTPSYEQYF
TGTGCCAGCAGTTTAACCCCGTCGTACGAGCAGTACTTC
>few|TRBJ1-5|TRBV28|13|.
CASTASRNQPQHF
TGTGCCAGCACCGCGAGCAGAAATCAGCCCCAGCATTTT
>many|TRBJ2-1|TRBV10-3|15|TRBD1
CAITGTGGGYNEQFF
TGTGCCATCACCGGGACAGGTGGGGGTTACAATGAGCAGTTCTTC
>many|TRBJ2-5|TRBV7-9|13|.
CASTEGAQETQYF
TGTGCCAGCACGGAGGGGGCTCAAGAGACCCAGTACTTC
>few|TRBJ2-1|TRBV12-5|17|TRBD1
CASGWKEGQGVDNEQFF
TGTGCTAGTGGTTGGAAGGAGGGACAGGGAGTAGACAATGAGCAGTTCTTC
>.|TRBJ2-1|TRBV7-9|15|.
CASSLPGQGRNEQFF
TGTGCCAGCAGCTTACCGGGCCAGGGCCGCAATGAGCAGTTCTTC
>.|TRBJ1-2|TRBV29-1|13|TRBD1
CSAEQGPNYGYTF
TGCAGCGCTGAACAGGGGCCTAACTATGGCTACACCTTC
>few|TRBJ2-3|TRBV12-5|16|.
CASGLHQGRATDTQYF
TGTGCTAGTGGTTTGCATCAGGGACGAGCCACAGATACGCAGTATTTT
>.|TRBJ2-3|TRBV7-9|16|.
CASSPPGGTYTDTQYF
TGTGCCAGCAGCCCCCCTGGGGGGACCTACACAGATACGCAGTATTTT
>.|TRBJ1-1|TRBV4-1|14|.
CASSQEVLNTEAFF
TGCGCCAGCAGCCAAGAGGTCCTGAACACTGAAGCTTTCTTT
>few|TRBJ2-1|TRBV27|15|.
CASTIGSPSYNEQFF
TGTGCCAGCACTATTGGTAGCCCCTCCTACAATGAGCAGTTCTTC
>.|TRBJ2-5|TRBV27|15|TRBD2
CASRSGLAGLETQYF
TGTGCCAGCCGTTCGGGACTAGCGGGGTTAGAGACCCAGTACTTC
>many|TRBJ2-7|TRBV7-8|15|TRBD2
CASSPFRTSGYEQYF
TGTGCCAGCAGCCCATTCAGGACTAGCGGCTACGAGCAGTACTTC
>.|TRBJ2-2|TRBV27|16|.
CASSLSGWIHTGELFF
TGTGCCAGCAGTTTATCAGGCTGGATTCACACCGGGGAGCTGTTTTTT
>many|TRBJ2-5|TRBV20-1|14|.
CSALPPTARETQYF
TGCAGTGCTCTACCTCCGACAGCGAGGGAGACCCAGTACTTC
>.|TRBJ2-7|TRBV11-2|13|.
CASSQSGDGEQYF
TGTGCCAGCAGTCAAAGTGGGGATGGCGAGCAGTACTTC
>.|TRBJ1-3|TRBV15|15|.
CATSVSGSSGNTIYF
TGTGCCACCAGCGTCTCCGGGTCCTCTGGAAACACCATATATTTT
>.|TRBJ2-7|TRBV6-6|15|TRBD2
CASSNQAGGPYEQYF
TGTGCCAGCAGCAACCAAGCGGGGGGACCCTACGAGCAGTACTTC
>many|TRBJ2-5|TRBV7-6|14|.
CASSFRRGSETQYF
TGTGCCAGCAGCTTTCGCCGGGGGTCTGAGACCCAGTACTTC
>few|TRBJ1-1|TRBV7-6|15|.
CASSFWPLKNTEAFF
TGTGCCAGCAGCTTTTGGCCTTTGAAGAACACTGAAGCTTTCTTT
>few|TRBJ2-2|TRBV7-6|14|.
CASSPTGLAGELFF
TGTGCCAGCAGCCCTACAGGGCTGGCCGGGGAGCTGTTTTTT
>few|TRBJ2-3|TRBV11-2|15|.
CASSLFSISTDTQYF
TGTGCCAGCAGCTTATTTAGTATTAGCACAGATACGCAGTATTTT
>.|TRBJ2-1|TRBV27|15|.
CASSKSETAYNEQFF
TGTGCCAGCAGTAAATCCGAGACAGCTTACAATGAGCAGTTCTTC